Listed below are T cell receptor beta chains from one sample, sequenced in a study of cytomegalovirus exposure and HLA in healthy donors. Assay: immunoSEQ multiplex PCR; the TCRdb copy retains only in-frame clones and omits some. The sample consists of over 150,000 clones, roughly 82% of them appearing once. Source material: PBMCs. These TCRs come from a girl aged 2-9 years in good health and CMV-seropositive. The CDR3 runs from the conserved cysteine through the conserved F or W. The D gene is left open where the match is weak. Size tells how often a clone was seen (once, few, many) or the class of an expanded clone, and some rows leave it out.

CASSSSRTGFEQYF TGCGCCAGCAGCTCCAGCCGGACAGGGTTCGAGCAGTACTTC TRBV5-1 TRBD1 TRBJ2-7 .
CASSSGGQGYNQPQHF TGTGCCAGCAGTTCAGGGGGACAGGGCTACAATCAGCCCCAGCATTTT TRBV6-6 TRBD1 TRBJ1-5 .
CASSSGVSNTGELFF TGTGCCAGCAGCTCGGGAGTTTCTAACACCGGGGAGCTGTTTTTT TRBV7-9 . TRBJ2-2 few
CAWSDRDQDNEQFF TGTGCCTGGAGTGACAGGGACCAGGACAATGAGCAGTTCTTC TRBV30 . TRBJ2-1 .
CASRSLGSSGNTIYF TGTGCCAGCAGGTCGTTAGGGAGCTCTGGAAACACCATATATTTT TRBV6-5 . TRBJ1-3 .
CASSTGFGYTF TGTGCCAGCAGCACAGGGTTTGGCTACACCTTC TRBV11-2 . TRBJ1-2 .
CASRIRDRERFNYGYTF TGTGCCAGCAGAATACGGGACAGGGAACGCTTTAACTATGGCTACACCTTC TRBV2 TRBD1 TRBJ1-2 .
CASSLALDYEQYF TGTGCCAGCAGCTTAGCCCTAGATTACGAGCAGTACTTC TRBV11-2 . TRBJ2-7 .
CASSEWTEIFNEQYF TGTGCCAGCAGTGAATGGACAGAGATTTTCAACGAGCAGTACTTC TRBV6-1 . TRBJ2-7 .
CASRGIGATNF TGTGCCAGCAGAGGAATAGGAGCAACCAACTTT TRBV2 . TRBJ1-1 .
CASSTTGGEQYF TGTGCCAGCAGTACGACAGGTGGCGAGCAGTACTTC TRBV28 . TRBJ2-7 .
CASSLTVDTGELFF TGTGCCAGCAGCTTGACAGTCGACACCGGGGAGCTGTTTTTT TRBV5-4 . TRBJ2-2 .
CASSPLYSNQPQHF TGTGCCAGCTCACCACTGTATAGCAATCAGCCCCAGCATTTT TRBV18 . TRBJ1-5 .
CASSLSSTGRSYEQYF TGCGCCAGCAGCTTATCGTCGACAGGGCGATCCTACGAGCAGTACTTC TRBV5-1 TRBD1 TRBJ2-7 .
CASSPWTGAGYTF TGTGCCAGCTCACCTTGGACAGGGGCTGGCTACACCTTC TRBV18 TRBD1 TRBJ1-2 .
CASSSGQNTEAFF TGCGCCAGCAGCTCCGGACAGAACACTGAAGCTTTCTTT TRBV5-1 . TRBJ1-1 few
CASRGQANEKLFF TGTGCCAGCAGGGGGCAGGCTAATGAAAAACTGTTTTTT TRBV6-5 . TRBJ1-4 .
CASSYTTGTKFYEQYF TGTGCCAGCAGTTACACCACCGGGACTAAATTCTACGAGCAGTACTTC TRBV6-5 TRBD2 TRBJ2-7 .
CASSDRLAGKDTQYF TGTGCCAGCAGCGACCGACTAGCGGGGAAAGATACGCAGTATTTT TRBV9 TRBD2 TRBJ2-3 .